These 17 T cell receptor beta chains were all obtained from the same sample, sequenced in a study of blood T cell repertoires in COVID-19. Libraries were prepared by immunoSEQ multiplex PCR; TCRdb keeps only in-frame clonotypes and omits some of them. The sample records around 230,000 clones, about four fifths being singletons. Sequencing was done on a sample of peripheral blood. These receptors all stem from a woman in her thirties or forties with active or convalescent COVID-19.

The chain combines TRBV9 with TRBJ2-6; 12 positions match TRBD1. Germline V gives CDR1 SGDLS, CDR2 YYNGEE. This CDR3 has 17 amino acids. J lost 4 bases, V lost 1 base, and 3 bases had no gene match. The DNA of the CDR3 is TGTGCCAGCAGCGTAAGGGACAGGGGGCCAGGGGCCAACGTCCTGACTTTC. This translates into CASSVRDRGPGANVLTF.

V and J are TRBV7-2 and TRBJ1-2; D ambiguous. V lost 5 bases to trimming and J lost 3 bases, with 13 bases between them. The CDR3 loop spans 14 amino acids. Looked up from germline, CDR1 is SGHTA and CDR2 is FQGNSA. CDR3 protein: CASSPGRIDYGYTF. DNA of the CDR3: TGTGCCAGCAGCCCCGGCAGGATCGACTATGGCTACACCTTC. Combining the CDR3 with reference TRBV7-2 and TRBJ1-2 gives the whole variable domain GAGVSQSPSNKVTEKGKDVELRCDPISGHTALYWYRQSLGQGLEFLIYFQGNSAPDKSGLPSDRFSAERTGGSVSTLTIQRTQQEDSAVYLCASSPGRIDYGYTFGSGTRLTVV.

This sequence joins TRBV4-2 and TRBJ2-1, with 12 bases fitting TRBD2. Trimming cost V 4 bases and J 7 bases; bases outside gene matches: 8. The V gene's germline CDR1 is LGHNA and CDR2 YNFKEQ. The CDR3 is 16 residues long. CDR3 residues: CASSPGGLAGRNEQFF. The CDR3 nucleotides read TGTGCCAGCAGCCCCGGCGGACTAGCGGGAAGGAATGAGCAGTTCTTC.

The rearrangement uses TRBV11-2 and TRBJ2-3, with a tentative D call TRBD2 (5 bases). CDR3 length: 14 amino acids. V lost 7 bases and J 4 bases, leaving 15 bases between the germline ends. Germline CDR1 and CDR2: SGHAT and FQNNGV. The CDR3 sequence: CASKQDPEADTQYF. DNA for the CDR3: TGTGCCAGCAAGCAGGACCCGGAGGCAGATACGCAGTATTTT.

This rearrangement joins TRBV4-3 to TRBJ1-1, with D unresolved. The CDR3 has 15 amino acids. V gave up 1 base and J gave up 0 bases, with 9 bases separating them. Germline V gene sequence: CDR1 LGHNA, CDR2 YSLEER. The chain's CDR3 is CASSQARILNTEAFF. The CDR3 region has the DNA TGCGCCAGCAGCCAAGCGAGGATACTGAACACTGAAGCTTTCTTT.

The CDR3 reads CASSQDLQGTYNSPLHF. CDR3 sequence (DNA): TGTGCCAGCAGCCAAGATCTACAGGGTACCTATAATTCACCCCTCCACTTT. This sequence joins TRBV4-2 and TRBJ1-6; a possible D gene is TRBD1 (6 bases). This CDR3 comprises 17 residues. Trimming removed 0 bases at V and 2 bases at J, with 11 bases between. Germline CDR1 LGHNA, CDR2 YNFKEQ.

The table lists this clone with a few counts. The CDR3, as DNA: TGTGCCAGCAGTTACTCCCTCAGGAACTCCTACAATGAGCAGTTCTTC. Protein: CASSYSLRNSYNEQFF. The chain links TRBV6-2 or TRBV6-3 to TRBJ2-1, with D unresolved. CDR1 MNHEY and CDR2 SVGEGT come from the germline V gene. The CDR3 is 16 residues long. Trimming cost V 0 bases and J 0 bases, with 9 bases left between them.

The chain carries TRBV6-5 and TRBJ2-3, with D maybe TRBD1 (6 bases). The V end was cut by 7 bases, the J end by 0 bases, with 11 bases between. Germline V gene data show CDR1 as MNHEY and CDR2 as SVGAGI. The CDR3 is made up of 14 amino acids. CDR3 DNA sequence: TGTGCCAGCAAGAAGACAGGTAGCACAGATACGCAGTATTTT. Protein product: CASKKTGSTDTQYF.

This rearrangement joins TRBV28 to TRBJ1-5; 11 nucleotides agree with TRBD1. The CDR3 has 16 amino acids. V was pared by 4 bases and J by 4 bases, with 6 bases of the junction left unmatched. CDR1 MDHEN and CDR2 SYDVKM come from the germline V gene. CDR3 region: CASSSPGQGGNQPQHF. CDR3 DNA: TGTGCCAGCAGTTCTCCGGGACAGGGGGGGAATCAGCCCCAGCATTTT. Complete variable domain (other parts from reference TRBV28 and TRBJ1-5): DVKVTQSSRYLVKRTGEKVFLECVQDMDHENMFWYRQDPGLGLRLIYFSYDVKMKEKGDIPEGYSVSREKKERFSLILESASTNQTSMYLCASSSPGQGGNQPQHFGDGTRLSIL.

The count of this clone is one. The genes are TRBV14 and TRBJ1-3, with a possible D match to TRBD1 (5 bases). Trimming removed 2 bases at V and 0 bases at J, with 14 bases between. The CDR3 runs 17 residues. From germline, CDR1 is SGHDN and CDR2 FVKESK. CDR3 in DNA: TGTGCCAGCAGCCAACGCCCGTGGGGGGGCTCTGGAAACACCATATATTTT. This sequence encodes CASSQRPWGGSGNTIYF.

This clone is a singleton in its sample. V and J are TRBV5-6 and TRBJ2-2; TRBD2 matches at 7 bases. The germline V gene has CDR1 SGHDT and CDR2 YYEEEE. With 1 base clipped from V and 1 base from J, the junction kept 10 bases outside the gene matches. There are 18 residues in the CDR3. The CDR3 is CASSLWEGLARNTGELFF. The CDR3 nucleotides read TGTGCCAGCAGCTTGTGGGAGGGTCTAGCCAGGAACACCGGGGAGCTGTTTTTT.

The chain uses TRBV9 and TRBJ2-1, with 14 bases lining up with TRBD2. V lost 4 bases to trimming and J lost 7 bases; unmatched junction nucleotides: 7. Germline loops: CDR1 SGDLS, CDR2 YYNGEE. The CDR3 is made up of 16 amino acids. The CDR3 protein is CASSPRLAGGPNEQFF. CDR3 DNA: TGTGCCAGCAGCCCCCGACTAGCGGGGGGGCCGAATGAGCAGTTCTTC.

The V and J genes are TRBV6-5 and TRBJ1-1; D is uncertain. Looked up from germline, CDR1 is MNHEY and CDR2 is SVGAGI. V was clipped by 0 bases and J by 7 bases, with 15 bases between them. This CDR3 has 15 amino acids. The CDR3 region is CASSYSLSDTFEAFF. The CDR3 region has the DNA TGTGCCAGCAGTTACTCGTTGTCAGACACCTTTGAAGCTTTCTTT.

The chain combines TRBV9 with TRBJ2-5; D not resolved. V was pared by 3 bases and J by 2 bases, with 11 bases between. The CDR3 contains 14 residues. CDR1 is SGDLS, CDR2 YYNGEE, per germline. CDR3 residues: CASSGPTPQETQYF. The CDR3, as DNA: TGTGCCAGCAGCGGACCGACACCGCAAGAGACCCAGTACTTC.

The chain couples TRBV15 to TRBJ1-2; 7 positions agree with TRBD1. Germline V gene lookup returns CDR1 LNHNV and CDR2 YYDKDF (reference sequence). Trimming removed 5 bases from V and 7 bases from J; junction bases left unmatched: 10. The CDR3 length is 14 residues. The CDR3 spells CATSVKQGTGGYTF. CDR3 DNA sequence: TGTGCCACCAGCGTCAAACAGGGGACCGGTGGCTACACCTTC.

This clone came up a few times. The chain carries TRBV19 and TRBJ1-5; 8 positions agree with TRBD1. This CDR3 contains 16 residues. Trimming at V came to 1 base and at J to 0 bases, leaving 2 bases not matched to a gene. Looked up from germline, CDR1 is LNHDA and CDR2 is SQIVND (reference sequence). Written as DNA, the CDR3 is TGTGCCAGTAGTATAGGACAGGGGAGTAGCAATCAGCCCCAGCATTTT. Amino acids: CASSIGQGSSNQPQHF. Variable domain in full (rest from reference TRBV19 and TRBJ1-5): DGGITQSPKYLFRKEGQNVTLSCEQNLNHDAMYWYRQDPGQGLRLIYYSQIVNDFQKGDIAEGYSVSREKKESFPLTVTSAQKNPTAFYLCASSIGQGSSNQPQHFGDGTRLSIL.

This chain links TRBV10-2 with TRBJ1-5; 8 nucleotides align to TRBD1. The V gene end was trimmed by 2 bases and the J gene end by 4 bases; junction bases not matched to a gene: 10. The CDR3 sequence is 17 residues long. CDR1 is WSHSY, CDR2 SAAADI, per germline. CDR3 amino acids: CASSEATGGASNQPQHF. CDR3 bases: TGCGCCAGCAGTGAGGCAACAGGGGGTGCCAGTAATCAGCCCCAGCATTTT.